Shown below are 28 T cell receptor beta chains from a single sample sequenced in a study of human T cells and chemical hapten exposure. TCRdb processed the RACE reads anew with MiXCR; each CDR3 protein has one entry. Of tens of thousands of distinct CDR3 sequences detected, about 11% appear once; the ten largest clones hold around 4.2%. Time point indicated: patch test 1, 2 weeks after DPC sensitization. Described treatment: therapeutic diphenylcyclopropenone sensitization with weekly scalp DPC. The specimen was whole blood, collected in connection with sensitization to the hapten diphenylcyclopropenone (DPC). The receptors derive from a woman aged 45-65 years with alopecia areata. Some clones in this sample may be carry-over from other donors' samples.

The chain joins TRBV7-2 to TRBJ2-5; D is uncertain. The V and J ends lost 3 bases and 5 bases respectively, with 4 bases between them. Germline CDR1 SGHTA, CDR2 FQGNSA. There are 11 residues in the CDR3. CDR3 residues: CASSFSETQYF. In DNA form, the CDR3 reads TGTGCCAGCAGCTTCTCGGAGACCCAGTACTTC.

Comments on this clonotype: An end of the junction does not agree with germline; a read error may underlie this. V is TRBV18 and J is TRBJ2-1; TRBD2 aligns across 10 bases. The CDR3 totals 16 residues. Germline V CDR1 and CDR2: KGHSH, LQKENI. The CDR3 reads CTSSRRTSGSYNEQFF. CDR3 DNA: TGTACCAGCTCACGACGGACTAGCGGATCCTACAATGAGCAGTTCTTC.

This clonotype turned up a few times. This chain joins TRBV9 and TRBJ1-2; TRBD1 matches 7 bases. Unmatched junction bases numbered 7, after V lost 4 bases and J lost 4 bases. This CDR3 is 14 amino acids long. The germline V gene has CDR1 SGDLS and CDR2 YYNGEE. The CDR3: CASSSGQELYGYTF. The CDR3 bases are TGTGCCAGCAGCAGCGGACAGGAACTCTATGGCTACACCTTC. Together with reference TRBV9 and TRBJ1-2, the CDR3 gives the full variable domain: DSGVTQTPKHLITATGQRVTLRCSPRSGDLSVYWYQQSLDQGLQFLIQYYNGEERAKGNILERFSAQQFPDLHSELNLSSLELGDSALYFCASSSGQELYGYTFGSGTRLTVV.

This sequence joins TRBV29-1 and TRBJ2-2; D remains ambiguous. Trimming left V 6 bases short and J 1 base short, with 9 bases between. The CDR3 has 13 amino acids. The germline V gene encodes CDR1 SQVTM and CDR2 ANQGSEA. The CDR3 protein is CSVADKNTGELFF. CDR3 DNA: TGCAGCGTCGCCGACAAGAACACCGGGGAGCTGTTTTTT.

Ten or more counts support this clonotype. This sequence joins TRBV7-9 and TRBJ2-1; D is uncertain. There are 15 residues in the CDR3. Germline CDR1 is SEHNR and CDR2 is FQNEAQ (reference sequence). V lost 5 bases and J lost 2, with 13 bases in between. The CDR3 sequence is CASSAGRSAYNEQFF. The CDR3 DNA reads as TGTGCCAGCAGCGCCGGGCGGTCGGCCTACAATGAGCAGTTCTTC. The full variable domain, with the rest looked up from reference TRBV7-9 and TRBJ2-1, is DTGVSQNPRHKITKRGQNVTFRCDPISEHNRLYWYRQTLGQGPEFLTYFQNEAQLEKSRLLSDRFSAERPKGSFSTLEIQRTEQGDSAMYLCASSAGRSAYNEQFFGPGTRLTVL.

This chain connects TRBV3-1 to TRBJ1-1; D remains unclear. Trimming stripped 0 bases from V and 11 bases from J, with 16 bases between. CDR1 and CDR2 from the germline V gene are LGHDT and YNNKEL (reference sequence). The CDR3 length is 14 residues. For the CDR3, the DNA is TGTGCCAGCAGCCAAGATTCAGGCTTATATGGGGCTTTCTTT. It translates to CASSQDSGLYGAFF.

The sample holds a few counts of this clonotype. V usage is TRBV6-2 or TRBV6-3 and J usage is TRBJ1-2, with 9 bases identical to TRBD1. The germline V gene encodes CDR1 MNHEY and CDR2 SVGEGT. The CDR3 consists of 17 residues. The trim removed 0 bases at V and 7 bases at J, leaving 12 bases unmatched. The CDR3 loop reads CASSYSPPDRGLSGYTF. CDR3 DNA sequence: TGTGCCAGCAGTTACTCCCCCCCGGACAGGGGACTTTCTGGCTACACCTTC.

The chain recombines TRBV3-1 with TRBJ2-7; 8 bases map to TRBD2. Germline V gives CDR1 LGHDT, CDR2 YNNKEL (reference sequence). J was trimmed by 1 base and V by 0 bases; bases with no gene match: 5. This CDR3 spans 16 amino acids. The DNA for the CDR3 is TGTGCCAGCAGCCAAGATATAGCGGGAAGGTCCTACGAGCAGTACTTC. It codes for CASSQDIAGRSYEQYF.

CDR3 protein: CASEDNSYEQYF. The CDR3 coding sequence is TGTGCCAGCGAGGACAACTCCTACGAGCAGTACTTC. This chain uses TRBV6-2 or TRBV6-3 with TRBJ2-7; D is possibly TRBD1 (5 bases). The CDR3 length is 12 residues. Germline CDR1 and CDR2: MNHEY and SVGEGT. With 8 bases removed from V and 0 bases from J, the gap between germline ends came to 8 bases.

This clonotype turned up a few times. The CDR3 region has the DNA TGCAGTGCCCCCCGGGGCGGGATGGAGGATACGCAGTATTTT. It translates to CSAPRGGMEDTQYF. The chain recombines TRBV20-1 with TRBJ2-3; a weak D match, TRBD2 (6 bases). V gave up 6 bases and J gave up 6 bases, with 19 bases separating them. This CDR3 has 14 amino acids. CDR1 is DFQATT and CDR2 is SNEGSKA in the germline V gene (reference sequence).

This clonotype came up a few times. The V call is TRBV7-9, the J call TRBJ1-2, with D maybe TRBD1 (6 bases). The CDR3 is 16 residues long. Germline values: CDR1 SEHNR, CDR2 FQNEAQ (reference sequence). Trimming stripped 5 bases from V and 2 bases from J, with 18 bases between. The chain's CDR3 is CASSPWLSGGNYGYTF. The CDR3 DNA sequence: TGTGCCAGCAGCCCCTGGTTGTCTGGGGGCAACTATGGCTACACCTTC.

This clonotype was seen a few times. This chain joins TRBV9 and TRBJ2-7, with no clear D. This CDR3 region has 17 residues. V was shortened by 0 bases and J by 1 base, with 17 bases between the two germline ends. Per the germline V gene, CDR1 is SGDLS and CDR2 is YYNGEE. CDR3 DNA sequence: TGTGCCAGCAGCGTAGGGGCGGATGGCACTTCTTCCTACGAGCAGTACTTC. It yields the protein CASSVGADGTSSYEQYF. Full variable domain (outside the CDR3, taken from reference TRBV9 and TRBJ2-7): DSGVTQTPKHLITATGQRVTLRCSPRSGDLSVYWYQQSLDQGLQFLIQYYNGEERAKGNILERFSAQQFPDLHSELNLSSLELGDSALYFCASSVGADGTSSYEQYFGPGTRLTVT.

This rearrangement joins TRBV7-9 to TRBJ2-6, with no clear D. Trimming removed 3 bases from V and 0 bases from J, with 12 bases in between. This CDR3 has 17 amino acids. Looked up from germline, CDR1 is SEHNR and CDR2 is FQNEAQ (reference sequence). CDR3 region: CASSLPEYYSGANVLTF. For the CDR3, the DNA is TGTGCCAGCAGCTTGCCGGAATATTACTCTGGGGCCAACGTCCTGACTTTC.

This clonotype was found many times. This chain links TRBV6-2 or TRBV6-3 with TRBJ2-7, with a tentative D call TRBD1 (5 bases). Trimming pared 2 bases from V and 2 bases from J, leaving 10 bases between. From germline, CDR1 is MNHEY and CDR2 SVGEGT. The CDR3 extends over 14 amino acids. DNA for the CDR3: TGTGCCAGCAGTTACGCGGCCAGGGCCTACGAGCAGTACTTC. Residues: CASSYAARAYEQYF.

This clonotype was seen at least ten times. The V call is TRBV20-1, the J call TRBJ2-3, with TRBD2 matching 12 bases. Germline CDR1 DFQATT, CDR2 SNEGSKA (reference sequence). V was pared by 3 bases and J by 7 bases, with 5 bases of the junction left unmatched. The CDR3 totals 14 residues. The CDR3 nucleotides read TGCAGTGCTAGGCTAGCGGGAGGGTCATATACGCAGTATTTT. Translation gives CSARLAGGSYTQYF.

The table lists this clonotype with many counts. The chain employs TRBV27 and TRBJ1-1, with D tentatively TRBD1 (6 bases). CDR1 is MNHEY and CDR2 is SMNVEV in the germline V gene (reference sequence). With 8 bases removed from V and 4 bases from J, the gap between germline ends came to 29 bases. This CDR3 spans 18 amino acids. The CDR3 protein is CASSYLYGTGREGTEAFF. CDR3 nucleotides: TGTGCCAGCTCCTACCTCTACGGCACAGGGAGAGAGGGCACTGAAGCTTTCTTT.

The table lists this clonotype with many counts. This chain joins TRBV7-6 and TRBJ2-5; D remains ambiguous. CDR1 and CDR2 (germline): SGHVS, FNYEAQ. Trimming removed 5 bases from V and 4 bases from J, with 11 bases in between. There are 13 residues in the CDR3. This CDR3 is CASSRRIGETQYF. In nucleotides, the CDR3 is TGTGCCAGCAGCCGCCGGATCGGAGAGACCCAGTACTTC.

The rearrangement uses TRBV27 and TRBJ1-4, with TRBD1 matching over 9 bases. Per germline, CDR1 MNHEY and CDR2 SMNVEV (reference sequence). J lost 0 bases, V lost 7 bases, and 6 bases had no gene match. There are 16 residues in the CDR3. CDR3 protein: CASTGQGLTTNEKLFF. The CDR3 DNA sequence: TGTGCCAGCACCGGACAGGGGCTCACAACTAATGAAAAACTGTTTTTT.

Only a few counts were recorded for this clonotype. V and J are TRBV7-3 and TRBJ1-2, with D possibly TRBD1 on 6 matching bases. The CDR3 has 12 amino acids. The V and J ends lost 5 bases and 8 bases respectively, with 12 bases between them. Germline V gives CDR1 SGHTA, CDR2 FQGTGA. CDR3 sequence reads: CASSQGTSGYTF. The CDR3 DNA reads TGTGCCAGCAGCCAAGGGACAAGCGGCTACACCTTC. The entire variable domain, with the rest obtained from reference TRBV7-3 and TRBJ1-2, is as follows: GAGVSQTPSNKVTEKGKYVELRCDPISGHTALYWYRQSLGQGPEFLIYFQGTGAADDSGLPNDRFFAVRPEGSVSTLKIQRTERGDSAVYLCASSQGTSGYTFGSGTRLTVV.

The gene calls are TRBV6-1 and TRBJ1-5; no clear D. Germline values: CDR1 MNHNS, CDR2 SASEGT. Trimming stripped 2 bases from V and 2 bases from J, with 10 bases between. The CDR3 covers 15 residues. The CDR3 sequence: CASSEIAAGNQPQHF. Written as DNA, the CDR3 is TGTGCCAGCAGTGAAATCGCGGCAGGCAATCAGCCCCAGCATTTT.

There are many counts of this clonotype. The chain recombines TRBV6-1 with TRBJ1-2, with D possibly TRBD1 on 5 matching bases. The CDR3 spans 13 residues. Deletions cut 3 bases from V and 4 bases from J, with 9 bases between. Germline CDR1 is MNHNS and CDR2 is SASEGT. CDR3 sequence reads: CASSDTTGYGYTF. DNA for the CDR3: TGTGCCAGCAGTGATACTACAGGCTATGGCTACACCTTC.

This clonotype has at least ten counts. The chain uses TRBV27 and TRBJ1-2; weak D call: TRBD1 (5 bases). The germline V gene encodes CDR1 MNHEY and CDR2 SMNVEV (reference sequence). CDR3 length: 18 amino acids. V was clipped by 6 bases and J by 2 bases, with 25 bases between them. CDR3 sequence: CASRGSGAASALNYGYTF. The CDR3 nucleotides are TGTGCCAGCAGGGGGTCCGGGGCCGCCAGCGCCCTAAACTATGGCTACACCTTC.

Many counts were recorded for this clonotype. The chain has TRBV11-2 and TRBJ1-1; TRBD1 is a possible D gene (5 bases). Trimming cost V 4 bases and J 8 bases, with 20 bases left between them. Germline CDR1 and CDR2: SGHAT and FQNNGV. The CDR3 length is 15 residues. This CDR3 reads CASSSSGTGRSEAFF. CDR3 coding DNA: TGTGCCAGCAGCTCCTCCGGGACCGGGAGAAGCGAAGCTTTCTTT.

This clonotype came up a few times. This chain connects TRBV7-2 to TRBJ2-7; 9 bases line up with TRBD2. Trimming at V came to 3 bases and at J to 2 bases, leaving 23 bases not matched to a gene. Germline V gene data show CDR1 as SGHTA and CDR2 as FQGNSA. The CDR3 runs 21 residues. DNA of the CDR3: TGTGCCAGCAGCTTTAGACCCCGCATGGCGGGAGGGCCGAGCGGGACCTACGAGCAGTACTTC. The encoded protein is CASSFRPRMAGGPSGTYEQYF.

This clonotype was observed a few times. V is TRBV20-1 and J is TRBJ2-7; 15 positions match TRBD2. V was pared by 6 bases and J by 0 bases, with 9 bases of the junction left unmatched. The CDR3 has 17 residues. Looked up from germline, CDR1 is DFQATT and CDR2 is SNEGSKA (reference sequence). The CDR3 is CSAPKGLAGGISYEQYF. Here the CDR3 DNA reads TGCAGTGCCCCCAAAGGACTAGCGGGGGGGATCTCCTACGAGCAGTACTTC.

DNA for the CDR3: TGTGCCAGCACAGGACAGGCGTACGAGCAGTACTTC. Its translation: CASTGQAYEQYF. The chain combines TRBV25-1 with TRBJ2-7, with 7 bases lining up with TRBD1. V lost 7 bases, J lost 4 bases, and 4 bases stayed unmatched. Germline V CDR1 and CDR2: MGHDK, SYGVNS. CDR3 length: 12 residues.

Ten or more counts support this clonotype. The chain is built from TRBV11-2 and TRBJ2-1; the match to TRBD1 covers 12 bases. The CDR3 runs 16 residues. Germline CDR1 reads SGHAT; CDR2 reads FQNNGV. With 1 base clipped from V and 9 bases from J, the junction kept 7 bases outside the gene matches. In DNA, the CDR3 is TGTGCCAGCAGCTTAGTGGGCGGGACAGGGGGCAGTGAGCAGTTCTTC. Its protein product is CASSLVGGTGGSEQFF.

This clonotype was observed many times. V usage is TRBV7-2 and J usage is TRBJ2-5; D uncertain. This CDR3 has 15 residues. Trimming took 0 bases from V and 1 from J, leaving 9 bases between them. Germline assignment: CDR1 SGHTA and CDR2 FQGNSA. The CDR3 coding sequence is TGTGCCAGCAGCTTAGCGGGTTTTGGCCAAGAGACCCAGTACTTC. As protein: CASSLAGFGQETQYF.